Described below is a single T cell receptor (beta chain) sequence and its context. Its cognate antigen is unknown. TCRdb's copy holds only in-frame clones and misses some; the assay was immunoSEQ multiplex PCR. The top ten hold around 20% of the sample, which has 29,000 or so clones, around 90% seen once. This entry belongs to a study of chemoradiotherapy in HPV16-positive cancers. For the study at large: A couple of HPV16-positive patients' cells yielded candidate HPV-specific clones and common motifs.

Over chemoradiotherapy, repertoires were sampled more than once. Regarding the study as a whole: For HPV16-positive patients, expanding HPV-responsive T cells associated with longer recurrence-free survival.

Sequenced here: blood, sampled from a patient who underwent chemoradiotherapy. The clonotype was recovered from a human donor with HPV-associated anogenital cancer.

Here the CDR3 reads CASSETTSGGQETQYF. CDR3 DNA: TGTGCCAGCAGCGAGACAACTAGCGGGGGCCAAGAGACCCAGTACTTC. The genes are TRBV9 and TRBJ2-5; the match to TRBD2 covers 11 bases. Germline V gene sequence: CDR1 SGDLS, CDR2 YYNGEE. CDR3 length: 16 residues. V lost 3 bases and J lost 1; bases outside the gene matches: 5.